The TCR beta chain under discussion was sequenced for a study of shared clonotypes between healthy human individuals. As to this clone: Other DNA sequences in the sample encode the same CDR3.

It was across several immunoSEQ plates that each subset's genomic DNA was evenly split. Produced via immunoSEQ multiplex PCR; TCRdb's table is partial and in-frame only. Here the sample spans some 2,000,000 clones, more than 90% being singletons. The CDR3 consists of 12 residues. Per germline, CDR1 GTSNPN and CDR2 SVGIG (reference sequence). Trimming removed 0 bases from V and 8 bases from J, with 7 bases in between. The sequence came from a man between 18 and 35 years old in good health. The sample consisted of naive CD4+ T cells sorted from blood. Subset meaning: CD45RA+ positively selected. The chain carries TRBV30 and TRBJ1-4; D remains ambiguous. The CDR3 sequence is CAWSVQGEKLFF. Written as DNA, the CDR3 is TGTGCCTGGAGTGTACAAGGGGAAAAACTGTTTTTT.